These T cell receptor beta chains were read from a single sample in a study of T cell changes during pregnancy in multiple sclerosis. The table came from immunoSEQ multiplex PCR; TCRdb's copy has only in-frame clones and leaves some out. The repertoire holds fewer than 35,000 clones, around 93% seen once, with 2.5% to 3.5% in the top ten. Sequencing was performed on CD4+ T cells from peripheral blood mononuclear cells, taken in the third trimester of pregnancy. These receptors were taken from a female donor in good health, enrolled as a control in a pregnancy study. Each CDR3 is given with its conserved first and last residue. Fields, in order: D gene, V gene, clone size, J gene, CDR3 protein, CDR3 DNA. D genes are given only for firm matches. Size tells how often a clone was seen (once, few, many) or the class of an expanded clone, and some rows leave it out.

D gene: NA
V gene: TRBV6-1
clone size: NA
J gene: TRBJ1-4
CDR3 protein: CASSVWRVDEKLFF
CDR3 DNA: TGTGCCAGCAGTGTTTGGCGGGTGGATGAAAAACTGTTTTTT

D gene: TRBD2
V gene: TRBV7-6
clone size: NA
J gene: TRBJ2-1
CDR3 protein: CASSVTNVAGSGHEQFF
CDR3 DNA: TGTGCCAGCAGCGTAACGAATGTAGCGGGAAGCGGTCATGAGCAGTTCTTC

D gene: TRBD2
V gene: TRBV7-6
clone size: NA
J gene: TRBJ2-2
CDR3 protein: CASSARLAGNTGELFF
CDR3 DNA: TGTGCCAGCAGCGCGCGACTAGCGGGAAACACCGGGGAGCTGTTTTTT

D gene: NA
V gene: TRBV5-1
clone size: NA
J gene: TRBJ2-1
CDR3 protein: CASRLEDSTWEQFF
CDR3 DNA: TGCGCCAGCAGATTGGAAGACTCGACTTGGGAGCAGTTCTTC

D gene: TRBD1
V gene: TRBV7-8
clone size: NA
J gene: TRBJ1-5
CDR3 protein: CASSQQGVGQPQHF
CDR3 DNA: TGTGCCAGCAGTCAGCAGGGGGTCGGACAGCCCCAGCATTTT

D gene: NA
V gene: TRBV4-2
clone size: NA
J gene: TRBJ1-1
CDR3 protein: CASSQDHHTLNTEAFF
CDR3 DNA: TGTGCCAGCAGCCAAGATCACCACACACTGAACACTGAAGCTTTCTTT

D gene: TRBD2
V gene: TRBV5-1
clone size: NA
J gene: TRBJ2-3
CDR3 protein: CASSSLAGGETDTQYF
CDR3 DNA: TGCGCCAGCAGCTCATTAGCGGGGGGGGAGACAGATACGCAGTATTTT

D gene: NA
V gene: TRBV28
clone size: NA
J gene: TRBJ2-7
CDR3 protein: CASSSPGYEQYF
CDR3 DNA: TGTGCCAGCAGTTCTCCAGGCTACGAGCAGTACTTC

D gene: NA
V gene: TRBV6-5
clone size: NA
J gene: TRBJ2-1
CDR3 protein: CASRLEGHKQFF
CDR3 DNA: TGTGCCAGCAGGCTCGAGGGACATAAGCAGTTCTTC

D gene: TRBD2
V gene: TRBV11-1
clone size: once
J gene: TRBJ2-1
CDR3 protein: CASSLDGLAGAPSYNEQFF
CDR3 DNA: TGTGCCAGCAGCTTAGATGGTCTAGCGGGGGCCCCATCCTACAATGAGCAGTTCTTC

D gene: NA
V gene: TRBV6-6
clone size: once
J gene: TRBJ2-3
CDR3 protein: CASSYATEQYF
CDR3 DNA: TGTGCCAGCAGTTACGCGACAGAGCAGTATTTT

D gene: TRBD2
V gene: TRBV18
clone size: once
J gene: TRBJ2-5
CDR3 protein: CASSPLTGTSALPQETQYF
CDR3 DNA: TGTGCCAGCTCACCCTTGACTGGGACTAGCGCCTTACCCCAAGAGACCCAGTACTTC